These 6 T cell receptor delta chains originate from one sample sequenced in a study of gamma-delta chains in newborns, infants, children. With CATT, TCRdb re-called clones from the reads. The table lists 7,500 or so delta-chain clones, around 11% of them singletons. The specimen was blood. The receptors shown here come from a child who was a newborn, infant or young child, either healthy, febrile or measles-vaccinated (not recorded which).

Concerning this clone: The DNA translation disagrees with the TCRdb protein at residue 12, so the protein in this description comes from the DNA. The chain links TRDV3 to TRDJ1, with a tentative D call TRDD3 (5 bases). Trimming cost V 3 bases and J 9 bases, with 26 bases left between them. CDR3 length: 15 amino acids. Germline assignment: CDR1 TVYSNPD and CDR2 GDNSRS (reference sequence). In nucleotides, the CDR3 is TGTGCCTTGACCCCTCGACCGGTGGGGTGTGATGAACTCATCTTT. Protein sequence: CALTPRPVGCDELIF.

CDR3 sequence (DNA): TGTGCCTGTGACACAATGGGGGGATATATTTTGACCCGACAGATGTTTTTC. Translating it yields CACDTMGGYILTRQMFF. The chain carries TRDV2 and TRDJ3; TRDD3 aligns across 8 bases. Matching the DNA to germline supplied the J gene, which TCRdb does not give. V dropped 1 base and J dropped 10; count of bases not matched to a gene: 11. Germline CDR1 is GEAIGNYY and CDR2 is EKD. The length of the CDR3 is 17 residues.

This clone was observed a few times. This specimen includes other DNA sequences encoding the same CDR3. The chain joins TRDV2 to TRDJ1, with D perhaps matching TRDD3 (6 bases). Germline CDR1 is GEAIGNYY and CDR2 is EKD. V lost 3 bases, J lost 0 bases, and 10 bases lay in between. The CDR3 spans 14 residues. The CDR3 region is CACDELGDTDKLIF. CDR3 coding DNA: TGTGCCTGTGACGAGTTGGGGGACACCGATAAACTCATCTTT.

This clone is termed medium-sized. V and J are TRDV2 and TRDJ1; 10 positions agree with TRDD3. The CDR3 contains 16 residues. Unmatched junction bases numbered 5, after V lost 0 bases and J lost 2 bases. The V gene's germline CDR1 is GEAIGNYY and CDR2 EKD. The CDR3 here is CACDTIGGYATDKLIF. In DNA form, the CDR3 reads TGTGCCTGTGACACCATCGGGGGATACGCGACCGATAAACTCATCTTT.

This clone is labeled as medium-sized. This chain links TRDV2 with TRDJ3, with 9 positions matching TRDD3. J lost 0 bases, V lost 3 bases, and 11 bases had no gene match. The CDR3 has 20 residues. Germline assignment: CDR1 GEAIGNYY and CDR2 EKD. The CDR3 DNA follows: TGTGCCTGTGACTCCTTACTGGGGGAACCTCACTCCTGGGACACCCGACAGATGTTTTTC. Translated: CACDSLLGEPHSWDTRQMFF.

This clone was detected only a few times. The chain joins TRDV2 to TRDJ1; maybe TRDD3 (6 bases). Germline V gene data show CDR1 as GEAIGNYY and CDR2 as EKD. The V end lost 3 bases, the J end lost 8 bases, and 18 bases lay between the germline ends. This CDR3 region has 14 residues. CDR3 nucleotide sequence: TGTGCCTGTGACGTACTGGGCCTTTATGGGAAACTCATCTTT. Translated: CACDVLGLYGKLIF.